This T cell receptor beta chain was sequenced for a study of cytomegalovirus exposure and HLA in healthy donors. Study-wide findings and caveats: HLA allele associations emerged for about 16,000 TCR beta sequences in a later analysis, at 0.05 false discovery rate. Reportedly, a later analysis found an Asian-associated ancestry cluster had fewer N-insertions than the roughly 700-donor mean.

The PCR had 60 Vbeta and 13 Jbeta primers. Generated by immunoSEQ multiplex PCR, the TCRdb table keeps only in-frame clones and is missing some. The sample gives some 70,000 clones, roughly 78% of which show up once; 1.5% to 2% is in the top ten. The CDR3 extends over 14 amino acids. Per germline, CDR1 SGDLS and CDR2 YYNGEE. J gave up 0 bases and V 4 bases, and 3 bases lay outside the gene matches. As to this clone: The target antigen is unknown.

The gene calls are TRBV9 and TRBJ1-1, with 7 bases identical to TRBD1. The material sequenced was PBMCs. This receptor was taken from a man aged 18 to 29 in good health and CMV-seronegative. The CDR3, as DNA: TGTGCCAGCAGCCCACAGGGGCTGAACACTGAAGCTTTCTTT. It specifies CASSPQGLNTEAFF.